This T cell receptor (beta chain) appears in the sequencing data of a study of T cell responses to AZD1222 COVID-19 vaccine (dated by TCRdb to the early 2020s). About the study as a whole: AZD1222 recipients given second doses at about 4 weeks or at about 12 weeks were pooled, since spike-specific TCR depth and breadth were not found to differ between the two schedules. TCR sequencing covered over 230 trial participants: 200 to 210 given two doses of AZD1222 and about 26 given two doses of MenACWY control vaccine. Trial participants were enrolled by age into 18-55, 56-69 and 70-plus year subgroups, with about 150, 28 and 57 TCR-sequenced participants respectively.

About this clone: Its cognate antigen has yet to be identified. Per-nucleotide qualities are absent, and no much larger clonotype sits a single base away.

The CDR3 regions of human TCRbeta chains were subjected to immunosequencing. Regarding the original processing steps: TCRs in the repertoires were matched against a reference library of SARS-CoV-2-specific TCRs that had been generated with the MIRA antigen-specificity platform. Breadth was defined as the fraction of unique TCRs that were SARS-CoV-2-associated. Depth was defined as the fraction of total T cells that were SARS-CoV-2-associated. Each spike-specific TCR was assigned to its reactive spike region and to a CD4 or CD8 class using the MIRA data. Log10-transformed breadth and depth values were compared by one-way ANOVA with Sidak's multiple comparisons tests. Sourced from immuneACCESS, this table was stored by TCRdb with only in-frame sequences that have V and J called. A share of the clones is absent; for the studies checked, an unresolved V gene accounts for under half, and the remainder has no known explanation. From that table come the V and J calls and clone size; the DNA was used to work out D and trimming. Recorded for this sample are around 180,000 clones; approximately 86% of them occurred a single time. Around 3% of the sample comes from the top ten.

According to the study, the label for this sample's time point signals: baseline before first vaccination. Samples from vaccinated people were obtained from the UK trials COV001 and COV002, which included a single-blind randomized controlled phase 2/3 trial of AZD1222 (ChAdOx1 nCoV-19) in healthy adults. For TCRbeta chain sequencing, PBMC samples were collected from trial participants at day 0 and at day 28 after the second dose. What the work shows at the level of the full study, not this receptor alone: CD4 TCRs associated with the vaccine covered the entire spike protein, and the dominant responses were in regions 160-218 and 743-854. Because no day 14 peak-response samples were available, the repertoires could be characterized only after the peak T cell response. After two AZD1222 doses, spike-specific TCR breadth and depth were significantly higher than at day 0 and than in MenACWY recipients. Nearly half of unique spike-specific TCRs reportedly recognized epitopes outside regions mutated in the B.1.351 and B.1.1.7 variants. Conclusions about previously exposed vaccinees were limited because only six AZD1222 recipients were SARS-CoV-2 seropositive at baseline. Most participants were white British and females outnumbered males, and the authors suggested that clonal diversity may have been underestimated. The 56-69-year group was small, and its depth increase did not reach significance, likely because of low power.

This specimen consisted of peripheral blood, obtained on day 0 of AZD1222 vaccination. The receptor comes from an adult in good health.

The CDR3 in this case is CASEQGEKLFF. The DNA sequence is given as TGTGCCAGTGAACAGGGTGAAAAACTGTTTTTT. Here the chain combines TRBV19 and TRBJ1-4; the D gene is perhaps TRBD1, from 6 matching bases. The CDR3 has 11 amino acids, counting the end cysteine and phenylalanine. Just the 33-base CDR3 DNA is kept, in frame starting at base 1. Cut back by 8 bases and 7 bases, the V and J ends lie 8 bases apart. The germline V gene (reference sequence) supplies CDR1 LNHDA and CDR2 SQIVND.